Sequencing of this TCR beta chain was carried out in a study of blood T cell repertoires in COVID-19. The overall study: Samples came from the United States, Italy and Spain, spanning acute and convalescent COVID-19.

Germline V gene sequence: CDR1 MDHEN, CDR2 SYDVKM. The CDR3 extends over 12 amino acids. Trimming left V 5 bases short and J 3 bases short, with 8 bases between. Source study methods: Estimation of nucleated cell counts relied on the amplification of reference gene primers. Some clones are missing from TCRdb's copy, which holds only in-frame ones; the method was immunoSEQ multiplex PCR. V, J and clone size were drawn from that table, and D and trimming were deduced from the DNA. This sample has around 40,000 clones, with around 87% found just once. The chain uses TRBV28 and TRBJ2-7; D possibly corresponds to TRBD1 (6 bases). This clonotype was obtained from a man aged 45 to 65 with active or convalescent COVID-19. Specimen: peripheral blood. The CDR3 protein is CASSQGGYEQYV. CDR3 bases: TGTGCCAGCAGTCAAGGGGGCTACGAGCAGTACGTC.